Presented here are 16 T cell receptor beta chains from one specimen sequenced in a study of blood T cell repertoires in COVID-19. TCRdb keeps only in-frame clones here, not all; method: immunoSEQ multiplex PCR. The sample shows 35,000 to 55,000 clones, roughly four fifths of them seen only once. Sequencing used peripheral blood. The receptors come from a man aged 60 to 75 with active COVID-19.

Here the CDR3 reads CASSQDTLPQHF. DNA for the CDR3: TGTGCCAGCAGTCAAGACACCCTGCCCCAGCATTTT. The chain joins TRBV12-3 or TRBV12-4 to TRBJ1-5; unclear D gene. V gave up 5 bases and J gave up 9 bases, with 11 bases separating them. This CDR3 comprises 12 residues.

The chain carries TRBV18 and TRBJ2-7; weak D call: TRBD2 (6 bases). V dropped 3 bases and J dropped 3 bases, with 24 bases sitting between them. Germline CDR1 reads KGHSH; CDR2 reads LQKENI. The CDR3 totals 18 residues. CDR3 sequence reads: CASSPNQPQAGSYYEQYF. CDR3 in DNA: TGTGCCAGCTCACCCAATCAACCCCAGGCGGGGAGCTACTACGAGCAGTACTTC.

J is TRBJ1-5 and V is TRBV18; no reliable D call. The CDR3 is 14 amino acids. Germline CDR1 is KGHSH and CDR2 is LQKENI. V shed 0 bases and J shed 1 base, with 4 bases lying between them. The chain's CDR3 is CASSPPSSNQPQHF. The CDR3 DNA is TGTGCCAGCTCACCACCTTCAAGCAATCAGCCCCAGCATTTT. Supplemented by reference TRBV18 and TRBJ1-5, the full variable domain reads NAGVMQNPRHLVRRRGQEARLRCSPMKGHSHVYWYRQLPEEGLKFMVYLQKENIIDESGMPKERFSAEFPKEGPSILRIQQVVRGDSAAYFCASSPPSSNQPQHFGDGTRLSIL.

The rearrangement uses TRBV5-1 and TRBJ1-2; D might be TRBD1 (6 bases). This CDR3 spans 13 amino acids. Trimming removed 5 bases at V and 4 bases at J, with 12 bases between. In germline, CDR1 is SGHRS, CDR2 YFSETQ. The CDR3 DNA reads as TGCGCCAGCAGTCCAGGGGAAGGCTATGGCTACACCTTC. It encodes CASSPGEGYGYTF.

The chain recombines TRBV28 with TRBJ1-2, with 7 bases lining up with TRBD1. CDR1 is MDHEN and CDR2 is SYDVKM in the germline V gene. The V segment lost 6 bases and the J segment 8 bases; nucleotides outside the gene matches: 15. CDR3 length: 15 residues. The CDR3 sequence is CASRVQGSFGEGYTF. The CDR3 region has the DNA TGTGCCAGCAGAGTACAGGGGTCCTTTGGGGAAGGCTACACCTTC.

The chain is built from TRBV2 and TRBJ2-1; TRBD1 aligns across 8 bases. The CDR3 covers 14 residues. Per germline, CDR1 SNHLY and CDR2 FYNNEI. J gave up 11 bases and V 8 bases, and 14 bases lay outside the gene matches. This CDR3 is CASQTGTGAQKQFF. CDR3 nucleotide sequence: TGTGCCAGCCAAACCGGGACAGGAGCCCAAAAGCAGTTCTTC.

This sequence joins TRBV19 and TRBJ1-2, with D possibly TRBD1 on 6 matching bases. Germline lookup yields CDR1 LNHDA and CDR2 SQIVND (reference sequence). CDR3 length equals 15 residues. V gave up 2 bases and J gave up 4 bases, with 14 bases separating them. The CDR3 DNA reads TGTGCCAGTAGTATACCCCGACAGGCGGGCTATGGCTACACCTTC. It specifies CASSIPRQAGYGYTF.

The V call is TRBV7-9, the J call TRBJ2-1; 10 bases match TRBD2. This CDR3 is built from 15 residues. The J segment lost 3 bases and the V segment lost 5 bases, leaving 4 bases of the junction unmatched. Germline V gene sequence: CDR1 SEHNR, CDR2 FQNEAQ (reference sequence). CDR3 amino acids: CASSLLAGLYNEQFF. The CDR3, as DNA: TGTGCCAGCAGCCTACTAGCGGGGCTCTACAATGAGCAGTTCTTC.

This clone was found a few times. The CDR3 loop reads CASSQEAGQGVGAFF. As DNA, the CDR3 is TGTGCCAGCAGCCAAGAAGCGGGACAGGGGGTGGGAGCTTTCTTT. This chain links TRBV4-2 with TRBJ1-1; 11 bases fit TRBD1. The germline CDR1 and CDR2 sequences are LGHNA and YNFKEQ. This CDR3 region has 15 residues. The trim removed 0 bases at V and 10 bases at J, leaving 7 bases unmatched.

This clone showed up just a few times. This chain connects TRBV4-3 to TRBJ2-1; possibly TRBD1 for D (5 bases). Per the germline V gene, CDR1 is LGHNA and CDR2 is YSLEER. The CDR3 sequence is 17 residues long. V lost 0 bases and J 5 bases, leaving 17 bases between the germline ends. CDR3 coding DNA: TGCGCCAGCAGCCAAGAGTCAGGGTTTTATGGACACAATGAGCAGTTCTTC. It codes for CASSQESGFYGHNEQFF.

This sequence joins TRBV10-3 and TRBJ1-2, with 10 bases identical to TRBD1. Trimming at V came to 6 bases and at J to 0 bases, leaving 10 bases not matched to a gene. Germline V CDR1 and CDR2: ENHRY, SYGVKD. The CDR3 has 17 residues. The CDR3 loop is CAIRPGTGVLANYGYTF. Written as DNA, the CDR3 is TGTGCCATCAGACCCGGGACAGGGGTTTTAGCTAACTATGGCTACACCTTC.

This rearrangement joins TRBV28 to TRBJ2-2, with 12 positions matching TRBD1. The CDR3 sequence is 15 residues long. Germline assignment: CDR1 MDHEN and CDR2 SYDVKM. The J segment lost 5 bases and the V segment lost 8 bases, leaving 6 bases of the junction unmatched. The CDR3 spells CASRDRGLMTGELFF. The DNA for the CDR3 is TGTGCCAGCCGGGACAGGGGGCTTATGACCGGGGAGCTGTTTTTT.

The chain has TRBV19 and TRBJ1-2, with a weak D call TRBD1 (5 bases). This CDR3 is 15 amino acids long. Trimming removed 7 bases from V and 0 bases from J, with 15 bases in between. Germline V lookup: CDR1 LNHDA, CDR2 SQIVND (reference sequence). The CDR3 bases are TGTGCCAGTAAAACTGCGGGGGGAGCTAACTATGGCTACACCTTC. Translated: CASKTAGGANYGYTF.

This chain's CDR3 is CARSSELNSPLHF. The DNA for the CDR3 is TGTGCCAGAAGCTCCGAGCTTAATTCACCCCTCCACTTT. The V and J genes are TRBV5-3 and TRBJ1-6, with D uncertain. TRBV5-3 is treated as an ORF (open reading frame) with a function not yet certain. The V gene lost 3 bases and the J gene lost 6 bases, with 7 bases spanning the gap. The CDR3 covers 13 residues.

Only a few counts were recorded for this clone. The rearrangement uses TRBV15 and TRBJ1-4; 8 nucleotides agree with TRBD1. The germline V gene has CDR1 LNHNV and CDR2 YYDKDF (reference sequence). This CDR3 comprises 14 residues. V lost 5 bases to trimming and J lost 8 bases; unmatched junction nucleotides: 7. Here the CDR3 reads CATSERTGPEKLFF. CDR3 DNA sequence: TGTGCCACCAGCGAAAGGACAGGGCCGGAAAAACTGTTTTTT.

The chain joins TRBV6-5 to TRBJ2-7; TRBD1 matches at 10 bases. CDR1 is MNHEY, CDR2 SVGAGI, per germline. The junction had 8 bases not matched to a gene; V was cut back by 6 bases and J by 3 bases. The CDR3 is 15 amino acids. CDR3 nucleotide sequence: TGTGCCAGCAGAACCGGGGGACAGGGGTTCTACGAGCAGTACTTC. Translation gives CASRTGGQGFYEQYF.